This TCR beta chain stems from a study of neurological immune-mediated disorders. The CDR3 covers 13 residues. V was pared by 2 bases and J by 8 bases, with 9 bases between. The germline V gene has CDR1 SGHTA and CDR2 FQGNSA. This clonotype was seen at least ten times. TCRdb passed the 5' RACE reads through MiXCR, listing each CDR3 protein once. Of tens of thousands of distinct CDR3 sequences in the sample, 17% are singletons; the top ten hold 15%. V usage is TRBV7-2 and J usage is TRBJ1-4; weak D call: TRBD1 (5 bases). Sequencing was carried out using PBMCs. The clonotype was recovered from a woman between 40 and 50 years old in good health. CDR3: CASSLQGREKLFF. In DNA, the CDR3 is TGTGCCAGCAGCTTACAGGGTCGGGAAAAACTGTTTTTT.